Shown below are 18 T cell receptor beta chains from a single sample sequenced in a study of T cells in Graves' hyperthyroidism and ophthalmopathy. Amplified TCR beta CDR3 regions derived from RNA transcripts. Primed by the HTBI set, a first-round RT-PCR was run on the TCR CDR3. One entry per CDR3 protein, called by TCRdb with MiXCR from the multiplex PCR reads. The data show fewer than 300,000 distinct CDR3 sequences, roughly 15% seen once. Specimen: blood. The receptors shown here come from a woman aged 50 to 65 with Graves' hyperthyroidism that later progressed to Graves' ophthalmopathy.

This clonotype was detected a few times. The V gene is TRBV13, the J gene TRBJ2-2; TRBD1 matches 11 bases. Germline V gene data show CDR1 as PRHDT and CDR2 as FYEKMQ (reference sequence). The CDR3 covers 17 residues. Trimming took 2 bases from V and 7 from J; bases not matched to a gene: 9. The CDR3 loop is CASSLRTGGQPSGELFF. CDR3 DNA sequence: TGTGCCAGCAGCTTAAGGACAGGGGGCCAACCCAGCGGGGAGCTGTTTTTT.

This clonotype was seen many times. This rearrangement joins TRBV20-1 to TRBJ2-7; no clear D gene. Germline CDR1 is DFQATT and CDR2 is SNEGSKA (reference sequence). Trimming took 5 bases from V and 2 from J, leaving 16 bases between them. There are 14 residues in the CDR3. The CDR3 region is CSALGYRTPYEQYF. The CDR3 DNA follows: TGCAGTGCTCTTGGCTACCGAACCCCCTACGAGCAGTACTTC.

This clonotype came up many times. The CDR3 protein is CASSLNWEANYGYTF. The DNA for the CDR3 is TGCGCCAGCAGCTTGAATTGGGAAGCTAACTATGGCTACACCTTC. The rearrangement joins TRBV5-1 to TRBJ1-2; no reliable D call. CDR1 and CDR2 (germline): SGHRS, YFSETQ. V was pared by 1 base and J by 0 bases, with 10 bases between. This CDR3 comprises 15 residues.

The rearrangement uses TRBV28 and TRBJ1-2; TRBD1 matches 7 bases. The germline V gene encodes CDR1 MDHEN and CDR2 SYDVKM. With 5 bases clipped from V and 2 bases from J, the junction kept 8 bases outside the gene matches. This CDR3 is built from 15 residues. The CDR3 coding sequence is TGTGCCAGCAGTACCCTGACAGGGACGAACTATGGCTACACCTTC. Amino acid sequence: CASSTLTGTNYGYTF.

There are many counts of this clonotype. The chain has TRBV28 and TRBJ1-4; 10 nucleotides match TRBD1. This CDR3 contains 16 residues. V lost 4 bases, J lost 3 bases, and 5 bases stayed unmatched. CDR1 is MDHEN, CDR2 SYDVKM, per germline. CDR3 in amino acids: CASSSDRGLANEKLFF. The CDR3 DNA sequence: TGTGCCAGCAGTTCTGACAGGGGGCTTGCTAATGAAAAACTGTTTTTT.

The chain recombines TRBV11-2 with TRBJ2-7; 7 bases line up with TRBD2. This CDR3 comprises 14 residues. With V trimmed by 2 bases and J by 5 bases, 6 bases remained unmatched. Germline-derived CDR1 and CDR2 are SGHAT and FQNNGV. The CDR3 DNA reads as TGTGCCAGCAGCTTACGTTTACTAGCGCACGAGCAGTACTTC. Translated, it gives CASSLRLLAHEQYF.

This clonotype was recorded at least ten times. The chain couples TRBV20-1 to TRBJ2-3; no clear D gene. The length of the CDR3 is 14 residues. Germline V lookup: CDR1 DFQATT, CDR2 SNEGSKA (reference sequence). V gave up 6 bases and J gave up 5 bases, with 18 bases separating them. For the CDR3, the DNA is TGCAGTGCCGCGGTGTCCCCGATTGGAGATACGCAGTATTTT. It encodes CSAAVSPIGDTQYF.

Of note for this clonotype: One end of the junction does not line up with germline, which may come from a read error. The chain recombines TRBV6-1 with TRBJ2-7; no clear D. In germline, CDR1 is MNHNS, CDR2 SASEGT. This CDR3 is 13 amino acids long. CDR3 loop: CASSRALVHEQCF. The CDR3, as DNA: TGTGCCAGCAGCCGCGCCTTAGTCCACGAGCAGTGCTTC.

This clonotype was seen only a few times. J is TRBJ1-1 and V is TRBV19, with a possible D match to TRBD1 (6 bases). Germline V gene lookup returns CDR1 LNHDA and CDR2 SQIVND (reference sequence). V was clipped by 5 bases and J by 5 bases, with 12 bases between them. This CDR3 has 13 amino acids. The CDR3 nucleotides read TGTGCCAGTAGTCGGGGGCGGGGGACTGAAGCTTTCTTT. It codes for CASSRGRGTEAFF. Full variable domain (rest looked up from reference TRBV19 and TRBJ1-1): DGGITQSPKYLFRKEGQNVTLSCEQNLNHDAMYWYRQDPGQGLRLIYYSQIVNDFQKGDIAEGYSVSREKKESFPLTVTSAQKNPTAFYLCASSRGRGTEAFFGQGTRLTVV.

The V gene is TRBV30, the J gene TRBJ1-2; possible D gene TRBD1, 6 bases. The CDR3 has 15 residues. Deletions cut 7 bases from V and 0 bases from J, with 18 bases between. Germline V lookup: CDR1 GTSNPN, CDR2 SVGIG (reference sequence). The CDR3 bases are TGTGCCTACCCCTCCAGGGGTGGCCCTAACTATGGCTACACCTTC. It is translated as CAYPSRGGPNYGYTF.

This clonotype was found many times. The chain uses TRBV28 and TRBJ1-5; D uncertain. Germline CDR1 reads MDHEN; CDR2 reads SYDVKM. CDR3 length: 13 residues. V was clipped by 3 bases and J by 6 bases, with 9 bases between them. CDR3 in amino acids: CASSLVSLQPQHF. In nucleotides, the CDR3 is TGTGCCAGCAGTTTGGTCAGCCTTCAGCCCCAGCATTTT.

In this sample, this clonotype turned up many times. V usage is TRBV6-1 and J usage is TRBJ2-3; possible D gene TRBD1, 6 bases. V was shortened by 5 bases and J by 1 base, with 13 bases between the two germline ends. The CDR3 runs 15 residues. From germline, CDR1 is MNHNS and CDR2 SASEGT. CDR3 in amino acids: CASSQLQGRTDTQYF. DNA of the CDR3: TGTGCCAGCAGTCAACTACAGGGACGCACAGATACGCAGTATTTT.

This clonotype was picked up many times. The chain joins TRBV7-9 to TRBJ2-3, with 11 bases lining up with TRBD2. The germline V gene encodes CDR1 SEHNR and CDR2 FQNEAQ (reference sequence). V dropped 1 base and J dropped 2; count of bases not matched to a gene: 8. The CDR3 contains 18 residues. CDR3 in DNA: TGTGCCAGCAGCTTAGGATCCGGGACTAGCGGTTACACAGATACGCAGTATTTT. Protein sequence: CASSLGSGTSGYTDTQYF.

The V and J genes are TRBV28 and TRBJ1-4, with no clear D. The CDR3 covers 12 residues. Trimming took 5 bases from V and 4 from J, leaving 5 bases between them. Germline V gene lookup returns CDR1 MDHEN and CDR2 SYDVKM. The CDR3 spells CASSGFNEKLFF. The CDR3 DNA follows: TGTGCCAGCAGTGGATTTAATGAAAAACTGTTTTTT.

This clonotype was recorded at least ten times. This chain connects TRBV7-3 to TRBJ2-7, with D possibly being TRBD1 (6 bases). Germline V gene data show CDR1 as SGHTA and CDR2 as FQGTGA. Trimming removed 2 bases from V and 5 bases from J, with 16 bases in between. This CDR3 region has 15 residues. The CDR3 protein is CASSLQGVGADEQYF. CDR3 nucleotide sequence: TGTGCCAGCAGCTTACAGGGCGTGGGGGCGGACGAGCAGTACTTC.

The chain couples TRBV20-1 to TRBJ1-2; D gene ambiguous. CDR1 and CDR2 from the germline V gene are DFQATT and SNEGSKA (reference sequence). Trimming stripped 6 bases from V and 6 bases from J, with 17 bases between. This CDR3 has 13 amino acids. The CDR3 nucleotides are TGCAGTGCCCCCCCCCATGGTAGGAATGGCTACACCTTC. It yields the protein CSAPPHGRNGYTF.

This clonotype appeared many times. The chain recombines TRBV28 with TRBJ2-3, with TRBD2 identical over 7 bases. CDR3 length: 14 amino acids. The J segment lost 1 base and the V segment lost 9 bases, leaving 7 bases of the junction unmatched. Germline V gene sequence: CDR1 MDHEN, CDR2 SYDVKM. The CDR3 spells CASLPRGGTDTQYF. DNA for the CDR3: TGTGCCAGTCTACCCCGGGGGGGCACAGATACGCAGTATTTT.

This chain joins TRBV7-9 and TRBJ1-6; unclear D gene. Germline V lookup: CDR1 SEHNR, CDR2 FQNEAQ (reference sequence). The CDR3 covers 14 residues. Deletions cut 5 bases from V and 7 bases from J, with 12 bases between. CDR3 amino acids: CASSPLRLNSPLHF. CDR3 nucleotides: TGTGCCAGCAGCCCTTTAAGATTGAATTCACCCCTCCACTTT.